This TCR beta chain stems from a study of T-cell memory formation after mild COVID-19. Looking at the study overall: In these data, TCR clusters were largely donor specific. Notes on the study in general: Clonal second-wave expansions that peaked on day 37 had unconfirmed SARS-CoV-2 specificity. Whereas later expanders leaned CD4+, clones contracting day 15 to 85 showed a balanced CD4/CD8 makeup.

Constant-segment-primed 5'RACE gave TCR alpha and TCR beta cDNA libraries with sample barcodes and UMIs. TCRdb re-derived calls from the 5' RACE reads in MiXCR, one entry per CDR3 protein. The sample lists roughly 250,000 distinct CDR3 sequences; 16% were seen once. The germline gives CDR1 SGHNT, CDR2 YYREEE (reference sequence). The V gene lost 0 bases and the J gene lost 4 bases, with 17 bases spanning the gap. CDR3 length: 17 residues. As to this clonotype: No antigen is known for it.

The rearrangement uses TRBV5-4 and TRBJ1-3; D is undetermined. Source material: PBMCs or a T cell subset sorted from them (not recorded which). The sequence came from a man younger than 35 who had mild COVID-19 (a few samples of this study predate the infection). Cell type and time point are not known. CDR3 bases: TGTGCCAGCAGCTTGGCGGGAGGTGGAGCCTTAGGAAACACCATATATTTT. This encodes CASSLAGGGALGNTIYF.